This TCR beta chain was sequenced during a study of T cell responses to AZD1222 COVID-19 vaccine. General study results and limits: Nearly half of spike-specific TCRs reportedly go after variant regions that carry no mutations.

Repertoires were generated with immunoSEQ multiplex PCR, while TCRdb's copy carries only in-frame clones and drops some. Found here are roughly 130,000 clones, about 91% of them singletons; the top ten hold 1.5% to 2%. A note on this clone: As yet, its antigen is unknown.

This clonotype originated in an adult in good health. Sequenced material: peripheral blood, taken on day 0 of AZD1222 vaccination.

The CDR3, as DNA: TGTGCCAGCAGGAGACTAGCTGGGGAGCAGTACTTC. Its translation: CASRRLAGEQYF. This sequence joins TRBV6-5 and TRBJ2-7; 7 bases fit TRBD2. This CDR3 has 12 residues. V shed 6 bases, J shed 7 bases, and the junction held 6 bases outside the gene matches. The V gene's germline CDR1 is MNHEY and CDR2 SVGAGI.